This T cell receptor beta chain derives from a study of cytomegalovirus exposure and HLA in healthy donors. Study results and caveats: Associated with cytomegalovirus, according to the listing, were 170 or so TCR beta chains.

Produced via immunoSEQ multiplex PCR; TCRdb's table is partial and in-frame only. The table lists 80,000 to 100,000 clones, roughly 87% of them singletons, with under 6.5% in the top ten. About this clone: Its matching antigen is unknown.

The CDR3 totals 14 residues. V was pared by 1 base and J by 1 base, with 6 bases between. Germline CDR1 MNHEY, CDR2 SMNVEV (reference sequence). This chain joins TRBV27 and TRBJ2-3, with D tentatively TRBD1 (6 bases). The receptor was derived from a man aged 18 to 35 in good health and CMV-seropositive. Sequencing was performed on PBMCs. DNA for the CDR3: TGTGCCAGCAGTTTATGGGGGCGCACAGATACGCAGTATTTT. Residues: CASSLWGRTDTQYF.